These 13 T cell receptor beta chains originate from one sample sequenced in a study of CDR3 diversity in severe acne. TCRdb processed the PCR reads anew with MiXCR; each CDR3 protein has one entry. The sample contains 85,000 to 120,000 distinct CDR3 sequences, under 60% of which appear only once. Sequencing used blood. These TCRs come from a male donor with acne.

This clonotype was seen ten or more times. The CDR3 loop is CSATEGQGVWTQYF. DNA of the CDR3: TGCAGTGCTACAGAAGGACAGGGAGTTTGGACCCAGTACTTC. V and J are TRBV20-1 and TRBJ2-5, with 8 nucleotides matching TRBD1. This CDR3 comprises 14 residues. J gave up 7 bases and V 4 bases, and 11 bases lay outside the gene matches. The V gene's germline CDR1 is DFQATT and CDR2 SNEGSKA (reference sequence).

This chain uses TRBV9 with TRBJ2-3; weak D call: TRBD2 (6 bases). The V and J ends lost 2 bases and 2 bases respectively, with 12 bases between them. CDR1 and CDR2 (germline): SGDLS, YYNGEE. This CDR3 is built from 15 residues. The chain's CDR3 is CASSVEGPATDTQYF. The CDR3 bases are TGTGCCAGCAGCGTGGAGGGGCCAGCCACAGATACGCAGTATTTT.

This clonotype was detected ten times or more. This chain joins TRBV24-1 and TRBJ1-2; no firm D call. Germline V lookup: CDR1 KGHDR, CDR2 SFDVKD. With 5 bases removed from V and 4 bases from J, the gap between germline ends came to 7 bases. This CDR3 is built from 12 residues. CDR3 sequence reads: CATSVGPYGYTF. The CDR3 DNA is TGTGCCACCAGTGTCGGGCCCTATGGCTACACCTTC.

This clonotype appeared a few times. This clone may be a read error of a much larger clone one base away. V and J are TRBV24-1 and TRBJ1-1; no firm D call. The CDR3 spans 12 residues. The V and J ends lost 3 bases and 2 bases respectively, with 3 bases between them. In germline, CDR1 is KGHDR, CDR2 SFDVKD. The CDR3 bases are TGTGCCACCAGTGATCCTAACACTGAAGCTTTCTTT. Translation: CATSDPNTEAFF.

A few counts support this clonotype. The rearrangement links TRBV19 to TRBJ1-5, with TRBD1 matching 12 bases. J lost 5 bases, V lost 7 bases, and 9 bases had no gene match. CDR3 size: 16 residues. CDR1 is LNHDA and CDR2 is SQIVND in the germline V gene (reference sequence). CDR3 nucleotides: TGTGCCAGTATAGACGGGACAGGGGGCGGCTATCAGCCCCAGCATTTT. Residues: CASIDGTGGGYQPQHF.

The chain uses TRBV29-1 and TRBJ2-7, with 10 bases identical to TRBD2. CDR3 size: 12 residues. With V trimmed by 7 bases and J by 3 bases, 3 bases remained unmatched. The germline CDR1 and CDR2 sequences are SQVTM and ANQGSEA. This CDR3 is CSALAGDYEQYF. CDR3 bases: TGCAGCGCTCTAGCGGGAGACTACGAGCAGTACTTC.

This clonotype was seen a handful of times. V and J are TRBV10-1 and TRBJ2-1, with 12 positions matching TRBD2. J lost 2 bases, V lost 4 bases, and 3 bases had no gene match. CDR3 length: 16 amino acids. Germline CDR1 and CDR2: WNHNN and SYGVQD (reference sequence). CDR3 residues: CASSVGLAGPYNEQFF. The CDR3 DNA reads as TGCGCCAGCAGTGTCGGACTAGCGGGACCCTACAATGAGCAGTTCTTC.

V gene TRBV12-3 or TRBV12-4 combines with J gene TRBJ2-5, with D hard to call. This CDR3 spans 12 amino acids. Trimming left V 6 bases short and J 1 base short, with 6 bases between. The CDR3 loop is CASSSIQETQYF. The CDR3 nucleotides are TGTGCCAGCAGCTCGATCCAAGAGACCCAGTACTTC.

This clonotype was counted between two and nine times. Written as DNA, the CDR3 is TGTGCCAGCATCCAGGGGAACACTGAAGCTTTCTTT. Encoded protein: CASIQGNTEAFF. The rearrangement joins TRBV7-2 to TRBJ1-1; maybe TRBD1 (5 bases). The ends were cut back, 7 bases at V and 1 base at J, with 7 bases in the middle. In germline, CDR1 is SGHTA, CDR2 FQGNSA. The CDR3 contains 12 residues.

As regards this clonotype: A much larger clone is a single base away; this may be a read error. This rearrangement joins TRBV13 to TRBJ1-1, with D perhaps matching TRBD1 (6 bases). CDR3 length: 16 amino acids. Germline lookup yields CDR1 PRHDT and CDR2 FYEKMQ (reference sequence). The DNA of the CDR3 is TGTGTCAGCAGCTCGTACGACAGGTCCGGCGGCACTGAAGCTTTCTTT. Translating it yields CVSSSYDRSGGTEAFF.

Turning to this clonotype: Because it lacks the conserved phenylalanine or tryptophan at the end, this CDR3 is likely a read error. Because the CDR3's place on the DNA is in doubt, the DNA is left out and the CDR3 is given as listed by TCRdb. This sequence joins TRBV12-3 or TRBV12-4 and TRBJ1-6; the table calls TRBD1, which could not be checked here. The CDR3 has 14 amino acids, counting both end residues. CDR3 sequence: CASSFRVHGYTFGS.

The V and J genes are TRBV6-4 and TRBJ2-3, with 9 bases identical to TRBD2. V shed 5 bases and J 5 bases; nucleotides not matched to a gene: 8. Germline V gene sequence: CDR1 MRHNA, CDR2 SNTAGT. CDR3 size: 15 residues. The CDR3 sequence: CASSFSGGAGDTQYF. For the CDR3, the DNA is TGTGCCAGCAGTTTTAGCGGGGGAGCGGGAGATACGCAGTATTTT.

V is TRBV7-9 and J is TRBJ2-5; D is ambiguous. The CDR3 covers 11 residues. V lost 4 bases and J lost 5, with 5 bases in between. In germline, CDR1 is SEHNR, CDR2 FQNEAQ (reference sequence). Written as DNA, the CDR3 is TGTGCCAGCAGCTCCCCGGAGACCCAGTACTTC. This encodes CASSSPETQYF.